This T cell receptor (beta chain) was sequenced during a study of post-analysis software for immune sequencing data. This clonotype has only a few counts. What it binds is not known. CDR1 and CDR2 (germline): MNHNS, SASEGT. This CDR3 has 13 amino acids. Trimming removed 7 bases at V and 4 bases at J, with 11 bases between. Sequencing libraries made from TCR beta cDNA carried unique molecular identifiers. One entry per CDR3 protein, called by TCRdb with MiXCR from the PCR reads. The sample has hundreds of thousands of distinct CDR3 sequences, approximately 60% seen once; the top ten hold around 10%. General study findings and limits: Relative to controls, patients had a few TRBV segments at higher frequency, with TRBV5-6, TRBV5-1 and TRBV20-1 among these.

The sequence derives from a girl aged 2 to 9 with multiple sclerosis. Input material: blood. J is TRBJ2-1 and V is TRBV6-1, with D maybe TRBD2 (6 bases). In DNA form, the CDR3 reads TGTGCCAGCATGGAGGGTATATACAATGAGCAGTTCTTC. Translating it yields CASMEGIYNEQFF.